This TCR beta chain comes out of a study of CD8 T cells in ankylosing spondylitis. This clonotype was seen ten or more times. The antigen is unknown. TCRdb passed the 5' RACE reads through MiXCR, listing each CDR3 protein once. The data hold about 130,000 distinct CDR3 sequences, with about 13% observed a single time. Study results and limitations: The study looked at matched synovial fluid samples from ankylosing spondylitis patients. Disease-linked clones were reported to be significantly enriched there. There was a TCR beta motif, made of several highly homologous variants, that appeared characteristic of ankylosing spondylitis blood.

Per germline, CDR1 SGHTA and CDR2 FQGNSA. This CDR3 region has 15 residues. The V segment lost 1 base and the J segment 2 bases; nucleotides outside the gene matches: 2. The chain combines TRBV7-2 with TRBJ2-3, with 8 bases aligning to TRBD2. The sample comprised blood, either unsorted or a sorted T cell fraction (not recorded which). This clonotype was obtained from a female donor with ankylosing spondylitis or in good health (not recorded which). CDR3: CASSLGRGVTDTQYF. CDR3 nucleotides: TGTGCCAGCAGCTTAGGGCGGGGGGTCACAGATACGCAGTATTTT.